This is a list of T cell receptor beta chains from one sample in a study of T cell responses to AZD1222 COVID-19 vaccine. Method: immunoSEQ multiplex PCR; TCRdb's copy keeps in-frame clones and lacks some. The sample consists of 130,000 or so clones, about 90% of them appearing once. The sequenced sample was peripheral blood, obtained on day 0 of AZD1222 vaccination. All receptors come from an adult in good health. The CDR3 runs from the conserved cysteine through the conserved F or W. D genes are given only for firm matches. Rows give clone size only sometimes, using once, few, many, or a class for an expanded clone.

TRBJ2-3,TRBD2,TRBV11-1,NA,TGTGCCAGCACTGGCCTAGCGGTCACAGATACGCAGTATTTT,CASTGLAVTDTQYF
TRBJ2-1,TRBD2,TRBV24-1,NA,TGTGCCACCAGTGGGGTAGCGGGGGCCGTTTACAATGAGCAGTTCTTC,CATSGVAGAVYNEQFF
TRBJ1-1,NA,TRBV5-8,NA,TGTGCCAGCAGCTTGCTACAGGGGAACACTGAAGCTTTCTTT,CASSLLQGNTEAFF
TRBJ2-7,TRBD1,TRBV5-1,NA,TGCGCCAGCAGCTCGGGACAGGGGGTTATGTATGAGCAGTACTTC,CASSSGQGVMYEQYF
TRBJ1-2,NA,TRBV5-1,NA,TGCGCCAGCAGCTTGTCGGATTCTGGTGGCTACACCTTC,CASSLSDSGGYTF
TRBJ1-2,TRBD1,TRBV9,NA,TGTGCCAGCAGCGTCCGGGAGCAGGGGGCGGGTGGCTACACCTTC,CASSVREQGAGGYTF
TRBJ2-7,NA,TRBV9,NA,TGTGCCAGCAGCGTAGATAACTACGAGCAGTACTTC,CASSVDNYEQYF
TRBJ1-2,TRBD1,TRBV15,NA,TGTGCCACCAGCAGAGAAGGAGGGACAGACTATGGCTACACCTTC,CATSREGGTDYGYTF
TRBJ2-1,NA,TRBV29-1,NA,TGCAGCGTTGGAAAAGGTGTGGGGGCAGTGGGGCATGAGCAGTTCTTC,CSVGKGVGAVGHEQFF
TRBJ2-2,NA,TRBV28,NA,TGTGCCAGCAGTTTATGGCAGCAGAACACCGGGGAGCTGTTTTTT,CASSLWQQNTGELFF
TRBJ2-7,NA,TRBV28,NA,TGTGCCAGCAGTCGATCCGGGGCTAATCCTCGCGAGCAGTACTTC,CASSRSGANPREQYF
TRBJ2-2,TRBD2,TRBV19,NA,TGTGCCAGTAGGAGCGGGGGGGCCGGAACCGGGGAGCTGTTTTTT,CASRSGGAGTGELFF
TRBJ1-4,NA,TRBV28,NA,TGTGCCAGCGGGCCAACTAATGAAAAACTGTTTTTT,CASGPTNEKLFF
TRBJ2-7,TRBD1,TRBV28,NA,TGTGCCAGCAGTAGCATCGGGACAGATCCTGATCAGCAGTACTTC,CASSSIGTDPDQQYF
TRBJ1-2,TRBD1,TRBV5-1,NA,TGCGCCAGCGCTTCTTCGGGACAGAGGGACGATGGCTACACCTTC,CASASSGQRDDGYTF
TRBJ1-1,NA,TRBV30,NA,TGTGCCTGGAGTGGGACAGCAAGATCTGAAGCTTTCTTT,CAWSGTARSEAFF
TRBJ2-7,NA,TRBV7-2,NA,TGTGCCAGCAGCTTAGCGTCTGAGGGGGAGCAGTACTTC,CASSLASEGEQYF
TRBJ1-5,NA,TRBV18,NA,TGTGCCAGCTCACCCGGGACATTCCCCCAGCCCCAGCATTTT,CASSPGTFPQPQHF
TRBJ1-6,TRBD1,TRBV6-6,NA,TGTGCCAGCAGCGAAGACAGGGGTAATTCACCCCTCCACTTT,CASSEDRGNSPLHF
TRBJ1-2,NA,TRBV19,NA,TGTGCCAGTAGTGGCCTACAGGGAGCTAACTATGGCTACACCTTC,CASSGLQGANYGYTF
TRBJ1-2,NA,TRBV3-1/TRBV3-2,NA,TGTGCCAGCAGCCAAGGGTTTCTGGGTGGCTACACCTTC,CASSQGFLGGYTF
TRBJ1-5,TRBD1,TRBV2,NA,TGTGCAGCCCGGGACAGGGGTGGCCAGCCCCAGCATTTT,CAARDRGGQPQHF
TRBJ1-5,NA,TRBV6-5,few,TGTGCCAGCAGTCCTTCCGGTTATAGCAATCAGCCCCAGCATTTT,CASSPSGYSNQPQHF
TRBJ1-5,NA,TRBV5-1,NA,TGCGCCAGCAGCCTGGACAGCCGAGAGCCCCAGCATTTT,CASSLDSREPQHF
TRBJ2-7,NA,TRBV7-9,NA,TGTGCCAGCAGCTTTCGGGAGACCTCCTACGAGCAGTACTTC,CASSFRETSYEQYF
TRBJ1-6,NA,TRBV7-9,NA,TGTGCCAGCAGCGGCCCGGTCGGTTCACCCCTCCACTTT,CASSGPVGSPLHF
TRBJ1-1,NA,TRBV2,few,TGTGCCAGCAGTGGGAGTTGGCTGAACACTGAAGCTTTCTTT,CASSGSWLNTEAFF
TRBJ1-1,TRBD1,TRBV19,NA,TGTGCCAGTAGTATCGGGACAGGGGATATGAACACTGAAGCTTTCTTT,CASSIGTGDMNTEAFF
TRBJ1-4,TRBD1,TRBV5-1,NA,TGCGCCAGCAGCGTCACCGGGACAGGGCGTGAAAAACTGTTTTTT,CASSVTGTGREKLFF
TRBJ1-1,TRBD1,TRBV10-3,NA,TGTGCCATCAGCGGGACAGAAGGCGCTGAAGCTTTCTTT,CAISGTEGAEAFF
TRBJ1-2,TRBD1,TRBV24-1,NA,TGTGCCACCAGTGATTGGATGGACAGGGGGCGCTTTGTCGACAACTATGGCTACACCTTC,CATSDWMDRGRFVDNYGYTF
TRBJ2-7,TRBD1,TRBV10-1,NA,TGCGCCAGCAGTGCCACCGGGACAGGCCGTAACCGGGAGCAGTACTTC,CASSATGTGRNREQYF
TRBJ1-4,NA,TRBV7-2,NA,TGTGCCAGCAGCCGCGTGTTTAATGAAAAACTGTTTTTT,CASSRVFNEKLFF
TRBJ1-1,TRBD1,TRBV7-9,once,TGTGCCAGCAGCTTGACAGGGGACACTGAAGCTTTCTTT,CASSLTGDTEAFF
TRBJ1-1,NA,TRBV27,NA,TGTGCCAGCAGTCAAGACAGAGCGAACACTGAAGCTTTCTTT,CASSQDRANTEAFF
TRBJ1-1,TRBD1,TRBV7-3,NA,TGTGCCAGCAGCCATCAGACAGGGGGCCGCACTGAAGCTTTCTTT,CASSHQTGGRTEAFF
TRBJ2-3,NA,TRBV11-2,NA,TGTGCCAGCAGCTATTTCACAGATACGCAGTATTTT,CASSYFTDTQYF